Included here is one TCR beta chain sequence, with context. This entry is derived from a study of cytomegalovirus exposure and HLA in healthy donors. The V gene's germline CDR1 is SNHLY and CDR2 FYNNEI. There are 16 residues in the CDR3. V was cut by 6 bases and J by 6 bases, with 18 bases left in between. The PCR employed 60 Vbeta primers together with 13 Jbeta primers. Here immunoSEQ multiplex PCR was the method, and the copy in TCRdb shows in-frame clones only, minus some. The repertoire has about 150,000 clones, around 77% of them found once; the top ten carry under 1.5%. The clonotype comes from a woman aged 25 to 45 in good health and CMV-seronegative. The specimen was PBMCs. J is TRBJ1-6 and V is TRBV2; D unclear. The CDR3 region is CASRAPGGRSNSPLHF. CDR3 coding DNA: TGTGCCAGCAGAGCCCCCGGTGGGCGTAGTAATTCACCCCTCCACTTT.